The 13 T cell receptor beta chains given below trace back to one sample, sequenced in a study of CD8+ T cells in alopecia areata. Treatment reported: oral pan-JAK inhibitor, 5-10 mg twice daily. After isolation, RNA underwent reverse transcription to generate cDNA as the sequencing template. This table comes from immunoSEQ multiplex PCR, and its TCRdb copy is limited to in-frame clones, with some not included. Of 190,000 or so clones listed, roughly 62% are singletons. Sequenced material: CD8+ T cells sorted from blood, taken at week 24, from a patient treated with tofacitinib. These receptors were collected from a human donor with alopecia areata.

The rearrangement uses TRBV5-1 and TRBJ1-2, with unresolved D. Deletions cut 3 bases from V and 2 bases from J, with 5 bases between. The CDR3 runs to 12 residues. Germline loops: CDR1 SGHRS, CDR2 YFSETQ. DNA for the CDR3: TGCGCCAGCAGCTCGGACAACTATGGCTACACCTTC. As protein: CASSSDNYGYTF.

The chain employs TRBV7-6 and TRBJ1-4, with D uncertain. Germline V gene data show CDR1 as SGHVS and CDR2 as FNYEAQ. The V gene lost 1 base and the J gene lost 6 bases, with 15 bases spanning the gap. This CDR3 has 16 residues. The CDR3: CASSLGMRLYDEKLFF. The CDR3 region has the DNA TGTGCCAGCAGCTTAGGGATGCGGTTGTACGATGAAAAACTGTTTTTT.

This chain links TRBV23-1 with TRBJ1-6, with D maybe TRBD1 (6 bases). TRBV23-1 is an open reading frame whose function is uncertain. V was pared by 1 base and J by 7 bases, with 11 bases between. This CDR3 has 15 residues. The CDR3 nucleotides read TGCGCCAGCAGTCAATACACAGGGTTCAATTCACCCCTCCACTTT. The encoded protein is CASSQYTGFNSPLHF.

The genes are TRBV30 and TRBJ2-3; TRBD1 might be the D (6 bases). The V end lost 0 bases, the J end lost 3 bases, and 7 bases lay between the germline ends. The CDR3 sequence is 13 residues long. Per germline, CDR1 GTSNPN and CDR2 SVGIG (reference sequence). The CDR3 coding sequence is TGTGCCTGGAGTGTACAGGGAACAGATACGCAGTATTTT. It specifies CAWSVQGTDTQYF. The whole variable domain, remainder taken from reference TRBV30 and TRBJ2-3, is SQTIHQWPATLVQPVGSPLSLECTVEGTSNPNLYWYRQAAGRGLQLLFYSVGIGQISSEVPQNLSASRPQDRQFILSSKKLLLSDSGFYLCAWSVQGTDTQYFGPGTRLTVL.

This clone has just one count. The CDR3 DNA follows: TGTGCCAGCAGTGCGACAGGGTTTCAGCCCCAGCATTTT. Residues: CASSATGFQPQHF. The chain employs TRBV6-5 and TRBJ1-5, with 7 bases fitting TRBD1. The CDR3 totals 13 residues. Germline CDR1 reads MNHEY; CDR2 reads SVGAGI. After removal of 5 bases from V and 6 bases from J, the junction contained 4 bases not matched to a gene.

Points on this clone: Other DNA variants within this sample encode the same CDR3. The rearrangement links TRBV30 to TRBJ2-3; D call uncertain. The CDR3 runs to 12 residues. The germline CDR1 and CDR2 sequences are GTSNPN and SVGIG (reference sequence). Trimming took 0 bases from V and 4 from J, leaving 5 bases between them. The CDR3 protein is CAWSVGPDTQYF. CDR3 sequence (DNA): TGTGCCTGGAGTGTTGGTCCAGATACGCAGTATTTT. Full variable domain (missing parts from reference TRBV30 and TRBJ2-3): SQTIHQWPATLVQPVGSPLSLECTVEGTSNPNLYWYRQAAGRGLQLLFYSVGIGQISSEVPQNLSASRPQDRQFILSSKKLLLSDSGFYLCAWSVGPDTQYFGPGTRLTVL.

The chain links TRBV29-1 to TRBJ2-1; 9 bases fit TRBD1. The junction had 3 bases not matched to a gene; V was cut back by 1 base and J by 5 bases. The CDR3 loop spans 14 amino acids. Germline lookup yields CDR1 SQVTM and CDR2 ANQGSEA. CDR3 amino acids: CSVEAWTGDNEQFF. CDR3 coding DNA: TGCAGCGTTGAAGCCTGGACAGGGGACAATGAGCAGTTCTTC.

This rearrangement joins TRBV4-1 to TRBJ1-1, with D perhaps matching TRBD1 (5 bases). Trimming removed 3 bases at V and 1 base at J, with 9 bases between. CDR1 MGHRA and CDR2 YSYEKL come from the germline V gene. This CDR3 is built from 14 residues. CDR3 residues: CASSHLRGNTEAFF. CDR3 bases: TGCGCCAGCAGCCATCTAAGGGGGAACACTGAAGCTTTCTTT.

This clone was seen just once. V usage is TRBV9 and J usage is TRBJ2-7; a possible D gene is TRBD1 (5 bases). The ends were cut back, 3 bases at V and 3 bases at J, with 7 bases in the middle. The CDR3 has 12 amino acids. Germline CDR1 and CDR2: SGDLS and YYNGEE. CDR3 sequence: CASSGDSYEQYF. In DNA, the CDR3 is TGTGCCAGCAGCGGCGACAGCTACGAGCAGTACTTC.

By its share, this clone is medium-sized. The J gene is TRBJ2-3, the V gene TRBV2; maybe TRBD2 (6 bases). Trimming removed 7 bases from V and 5 bases from J, with 22 bases in between. Looked up from germline, CDR1 is SNHLY and CDR2 is FYNNEI. The CDR3 contains 16 residues. The CDR3: CASKTRTNLPRDTQYF. The DNA of the CDR3 is TGTGCCAGCAAAACCCGGACTAACCTACCCCGAGATACGCAGTATTTT. The whole variable domain, filled in from reference TRBV2 and TRBJ2-3, reads EPEVTQTPSHQVTQMGQEVILRCVPISNHLYFYWYRQILGQKVEFLVSFYNNEISEKSEIFDDQFSVERPDGSNFTLKIRSTKLEDSAMYFCASKTRTNLPRDTQYFGPGTRLTVL.

Only a few counts were recorded for this clone. This sequence joins TRBV29-1 and TRBJ1-1; D remains ambiguous. The CDR3 is 15 amino acids. Trimming removed 3 bases from V and 0 bases from J, with 14 bases in between. Germline V gene lookup returns CDR1 SQVTM and CDR2 ANQGSEA. CDR3: CSVDNGERVNTEAFF. In nucleotides, the CDR3 is TGCAGCGTTGACAATGGGGAAAGGGTGAACACTGAAGCTTTCTTT.

V gene TRBV7-9 combines with J gene TRBJ1-2; D is undetermined. There are 10 residues in the CDR3. Germline V gene data show CDR1 as SEHNR and CDR2 as FQNEAQ (reference sequence). The V gene lost 4 bases and the J gene lost 10 bases, with 7 bases spanning the gap. Here the CDR3 DNA reads TGTGCCAGCAGCTCGGGCCTCTACACCTTC. It specifies CASSSGLYTF.

The CDR3 nucleotides are TGTGCCAGCACCCGGATTTCACCCCTCCACTTT. Translation gives CASTRISPLHF. The chain combines TRBV2 with TRBJ1-6; D gene unclear. Germline V lookup: CDR1 SNHLY, CDR2 FYNNEI. The CDR3 covers 11 residues. The V end lost 7 bases, the J end lost 9 bases, and 7 bases lay between the germline ends.